Below are 5 T cell receptor beta chains sequenced from a single sample in a study of Graves' ophthalmopathy and Graves' hyperthyroidism. The sequenced template was RNA, covering the TCR beta CDR3 region. The first-round RT-PCR employed HTBI primers together with the Qiagen OneStep RT-PCR kit. A multiplex PCR was then performed as the second round. TCRdb itself ran the multiplex PCR reads through MiXCR, one entry per CDR3 protein. This sample has over 500,000 distinct CDR3 sequences; about 20% occur once, and the top ten carry roughly 6.9%. The source material was peripheral blood. These TCRs come from a young woman with stable Graves' hyperthyroidism. Some clones in this sample may be carry-over from other donors' samples.

The rearrangement uses TRBV4-1 and TRBJ1-2; TRBD1 might be the D (6 bases). The CDR3 length is 16 residues. CDR1 MGHRA and CDR2 YSYEKL come from the germline V gene. Trimming shortened V by 1 base and J by 5 bases, and 17 bases separated the two germline ends. This CDR3 reads CASSQVTGSAFYGYTF. The CDR3 DNA follows: TGCGCCAGCAGCCAAGTGACAGGATCAGCCTTTTATGGCTACACCTTC.

There are many counts of this clonotype. The CDR3 nucleotides are TGTGCCAGCACTGTGCGGGAGTTCGACGAGCAGTACTTC. Residues: CASTVREFDEQYF. V and J are TRBV6-1 and TRBJ2-7; 7 bases are shared with TRBD2. J was trimmed by 5 bases and V by 7 bases; bases with no gene match: 8. CDR1 and CDR2 from the germline V gene are MNHNS and SASEGT. The CDR3 runs to 13 residues.

This clonotype was counted at least ten times. The chain recombines TRBV19 with TRBJ1-1; D is possibly TRBD1 (5 bases). V lost 1 base and J lost 6, with 12 bases in between. This CDR3 spans 14 amino acids. Germline V gene sequence: CDR1 LNHDA, CDR2 SQIVND (reference sequence). In DNA form, the CDR3 reads TGTGCCAGTAGTATAGGGGGGGGTTCGGCTGAAGCTTTCTTT. Translating it yields CASSIGGGSAEAFF.

This clonotype was detected many times. The chain joins TRBV12-3 or TRBV12-4 to TRBJ2-7, with a possible D match to TRBD1 (6 bases). The V gene lost 6 bases and the J gene lost 3 bases, with 9 bases spanning the gap. The CDR3 is 12 amino acids. The CDR3 here is CASRSGVYEQYF. The CDR3 DNA is TGTGCCAGCAGATCAGGGGTCTACGAGCAGTACTTC.

The chain carries TRBV20-1 and TRBJ1-5; a possible D gene is TRBD1 (6 bases). The CDR3 covers 14 residues. Trimming removed 6 bases at V and 3 bases at J, with 15 bases between. Germline lookup yields CDR1 DFQATT and CDR2 SNEGSKA (reference sequence). CDR3 protein: CSASGGQDNQPQHF. Here the CDR3 DNA reads TGCAGTGCCAGCGGGGGGCAGGACAATCAGCCCCAGCATTTT.